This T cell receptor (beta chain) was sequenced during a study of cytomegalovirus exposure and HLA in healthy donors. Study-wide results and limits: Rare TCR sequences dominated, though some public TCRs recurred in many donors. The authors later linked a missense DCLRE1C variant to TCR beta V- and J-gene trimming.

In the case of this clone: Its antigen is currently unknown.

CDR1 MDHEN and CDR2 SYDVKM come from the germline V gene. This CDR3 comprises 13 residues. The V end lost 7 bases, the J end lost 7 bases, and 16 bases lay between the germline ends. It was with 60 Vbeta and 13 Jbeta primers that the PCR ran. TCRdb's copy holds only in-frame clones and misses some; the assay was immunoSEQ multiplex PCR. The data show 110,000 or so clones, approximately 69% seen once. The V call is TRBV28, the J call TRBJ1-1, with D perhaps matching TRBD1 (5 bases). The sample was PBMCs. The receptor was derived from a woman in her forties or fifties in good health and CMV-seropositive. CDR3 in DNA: TGTGCCAGCACCTTGGGCGGGGCAGGTGAAGCTTTCTTT. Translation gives CASTLGGAGEAFF.